The rows below give T cell receptor beta chains drawn from one sample of a study of blood T cell repertoires in COVID-19. Some clones are missing from TCRdb's copy, which holds only in-frame ones; the method was immunoSEQ multiplex PCR. The sample has around 390,000 clones, around 87% seen once. The sequencing input was PBMCs or T cells enriched from blood (not recorded which). All receptors come from a woman aged 45-65 years who had recovered from COVID-19. The CDR3 runs from the conserved cysteine through the conserved F or W. A D gene is named only where the DNA matches it firmly. Not all rows give a size; the values are once, few, many and, for expanded clones, a class.

. | TRBJ1-1 | . | TRBV2 | CASSVENTEAFF | TGTGCCAGCTCGGTAGAGAACACTGAAGCTTTCTTT
TRBD1 | TRBJ1-1 | . | TRBV6-5 | CASSSTGVRRAFF | TGTGCCAGCAGTTCGACAGGGGTGAGACGAGCTTTCTTT
. | TRBJ1-2 | . | TRBV6-1 | CASSEPLGSGAIIGYTF | TGTGCCAGCAGTGAACCTTTAGGGAGTGGAGCTATAATCGGCTACACCTTC
TRBD1 | TRBJ1-2 | . | TRBV9 | CASSPHRGPNYGYTF | TGTGCCAGCAGCCCCCACAGGGGCCCTAACTATGGCTACACCTTC
. | TRBJ2-1 | . | TRBV5-1 | CASKDSQHNEQFF | TGCGCCAGCAAGGACAGCCAGCACAATGAGCAGTTCTTC
. | TRBJ2-1 | . | TRBV7-6 | CASSSLRGEQFF | TGTGCCAGCAGCAGTCTGCGGGGTGAGCAGTTCTTC
. | TRBJ1-2 | . | TRBV5-6 | CASSQTANYGYTF | TGTGCCAGCAGCCAGACAGCTAACTATGGCTACACCTTC
TRBD1 | TRBJ1-1 | few | TRBV5-5 | CASSLQGATEAFF | TGTGCCAGCAGCTTACAGGGGGCCACTGAAGCTTTCTTT
. | TRBJ1-2 | . | TRBV30 | CAADTLARGYTF | TGTGCCGCGGACACTCTCGCGAGGGGCTACACCTTC
TRBD2 | TRBJ2-7 | . | TRBV2 | CASRAGTSGLEQYF | TGTGCCAGCAGGGCCGGGACTAGCGGCCTCGAGCAGTACTTC
. | TRBJ1-4 | . | TRBV18 | CASSLRTATNEKLFF | TGTGCCAGCTCCCTCAGGACAGCAACTAATGAAAAACTGTTTTTT
TRBD1 | TRBJ2-1 | . | TRBV28 | CASSLTGTARYNEQFF | TGTGCCAGCAGTTTAACTGGGACAGCCCGCTACAATGAGCAGTTCTTC
. | TRBJ1-1 | once | TRBV27 | CASSLISGRGQTPSSEAFF | TGTGCCAGCAGTTTAATTTCGGGCAGGGGTCAAACTCCCTCCTCTGAAGCTTTCTTT
. | TRBJ1-3 | . | TRBV2 | CASSGRTTSGNTIYF | TGTGCCAGCTCCGGAAGGACAACTTCTGGAAACACCATATATTTT
. | TRBJ1-2 | . | TRBV6-5 | CASKGPTDYGYTF | TGTGCCAGCAAAGGTCCGACAGACTATGGCTACACCTTC
. | TRBJ2-7 | . | TRBV5-1 | CASSLPAYEQYF | TGCGCCAGCAGCTTGCCAGCGTACGAGCAGTACTTC
. | TRBJ1-4 | . | TRBV6-2/TRBV6-3 | CASSPTATEKLFF | TGTGCCAGCAGTCCCACAGCAACTGAAAAACTGTTTTTT
. | TRBJ2-2 | . | TRBV19 | CASSPPDIANTGELFF | TGTGCCAGTAGTCCGCCAGACATTGCGAACACCGGGGAGCTGTTTTTT
. | TRBJ1-5 | . | TRBV7-2 | CASSLDGQEWQPQHF | TGTGCCAGCAGCTTAGATGGGCAAGAGTGGCAGCCCCAGCATTTT
TRBD1 | TRBJ2-7 | . | TRBV19 | CASSIPPGQGAYEQYF | TGTGCCAGTAGTATTCCCCCCGGACAGGGGGCATACGAGCAGTACTTC
TRBD2 | TRBJ2-3 | . | TRBV28 | CATHRRTSGGPGDTQYF | TGTGCCACCCACCGAAGGACTAGCGGGGGGCCAGGCGATACGCAGTATTTT
. | TRBJ2-1 | . | TRBV12-3/TRBV12-4 | CASSPSSEQFF | TGTGCCAGCAGCCCTAGCAGTGAGCAGTTCTTC
. | TRBJ2-7 | . | TRBV9 | CASSAVPWADEQYF | TGTGCCAGCAGCGCCGTACCATGGGCTGACGAGCAGTACTTC
. | TRBJ2-3 | . | TRBV29-1 | CSATPVSNTDTQYF | TGCAGCGCCACCCCCGTGAGTAACACAGATACGCAGTATTTT
TRBD1 | TRBJ2-1 | . | TRBV7-2 | CASSLGQGAHEQFF | TGTGCCAGCAGCTTAGGACAGGGGGCACATGAGCAGTTCTTC
. | TRBJ2-7 | . | TRBV12-3/TRBV12-4 | CASSLPPGGEQYF | TGTGCCAGCAGTTTGCCCCCCGGAGGCGAGCAGTACTTC
TRBD1 | TRBJ2-4 | . | TRBV7-9 | CASSSMTGEVGDIQYF | TGTGCCAGCAGCAGCATGACAGGGGAGGTTGGAGACATTCAGTACTTC
TRBD1 | TRBJ1-2 | once | TRBV15 | CATSREDRVHTF | TGTGCCACCAGCAGAGAAGACAGGGTCCACACCTTC
. | TRBJ2-1 | . | TRBV27 | CASGRRGMNNEQFF | TGTGCCAGCGGACGCAGGGGTATGAACAATGAGCAGTTCTTC
TRBD1 | TRBJ1-6 | . | TRBV27 | CASRTITGGNSPLHF | TGTGCCAGCAGGACTATAACAGGGGGTAATTCACCCCTCCACTTT
. | TRBJ1-6 | . | TRBV28 | CASGSGRLSPLHF | TGTGCCAGCGGGTCGGGGAGATTGTCACCCCTCCACTTT
. | TRBJ1-2 | . | TRBV5-4 | CASSQSPRAWDNDYGYTF | TGTGCCAGCAGCCAAAGCCCCCGGGCCTGGGACAATGACTATGGCTACACCTTC
. | TRBJ1-2 | . | TRBV7-2 | CASSLARGDYGYTF | TGTGCCAGCAGCTTAGCTCGCGGAGACTATGGCTACACCTTC
TRBD1 | TRBJ2-6 | . | TRBV27 | CASSFQGALSGANVLTF | TGTGCCAGCAGTTTCCAGGGGGCGCTTTCTGGGGCCAACGTCCTGACTTTC
TRBD2 | TRBJ2-5 | . | TRBV18 | CASSPQALAGQETQYF | TGTGCCAGCTCACCACAGGCCCTAGCGGGCCAAGAGACCCAGTACTTC
. | TRBJ1-3 | . | TRBV28 | CASSLAAGAAGNTIYF | TGTGCCAGCAGTCTGGCTGCAGGGGCCGCCGGAAACACCATATATTTT
TRBD2 | TRBJ2-1 | . | TRBV10-3 | CASQSGGASYNEQFF | TGTGCCTCTCAAAGCGGGGGGGCCTCCTACAATGAGCAGTTCTTC
. | TRBJ2-3 | . | TRBV19 | CASALSGGTQYF | TGTGCCAGTGCCCTTTCGGGGGGCACGCAGTATTTT
. | TRBJ1-1 | few | TRBV6-4 | CASSAQGGTEAFF | TGTGCCAGCAGCGCACAGGGCGGCACTGAAGCTTTCTTT
. | TRBJ2-5 | . | TRBV7-9 | CASSLGTPLPETQYF | TGTGCCAGCAGCTTAGGGACACCCCTTCCAGAGACCCAGTACTTC
. | TRBJ1-4 | . | TRBV30 | CAWSVLGGNEKLFF | TGTGCCTGGAGTGTACTCGGGGGGAATGAAAAACTGTTTTTT
. | TRBJ1-5 | . | TRBV27 | CASSFQVGQPQHF | TGTGCCAGCAGTTTCCAGGTGGGTCAGCCCCAGCATTTT
. | TRBJ1-1 | . | TRBV19 | CASRPLLRDTEAFF | TGTGCCAGTAGGCCACTACTCAGGGATACTGAAGCTTTCTTT
. | TRBJ2-7 | once | TRBV7-9 | CASSFRTEAYEQYF | TGTGCCAGCAGCTTCCGGACAGAAGCCTACGAGCAGTACTTC
. | TRBJ2-2 | . | TRBV6-5 | CASSGTGDGELFF | TGTGCCAGCAGCGGGACGGGAGACGGGGAGCTGTTTTTT
. | TRBJ2-5 | . | TRBV3-1/TRBV3-2 | CASSHLGGDIRETQYF | TGTGCCAGCAGCCATTTGGGGGGGGACATTCGGGAGACCCAGTACTTC
. | TRBJ1-5 | . | TRBV30 | CAWSEGLNNQPQHF | TGTGCCTGGAGTGAGGGACTGAACAATCAGCCCCAGCATTTT
. | TRBJ1-1 | . | TRBV19 | CASSKGGQGRLGAFF | TGTGCCAGTAGTAAGGGCGGGCAGGGGCGCCTGGGTGCTTTCTTT